The clone carrying this T cell receptor (beta chain) has only one observation. These data originate in a study of blood T cell repertoires in COVID-19. Study information: Sites across the United States, Italy and Spain contributed samples from acute and convalescent COVID-19. From T cells, B-cell-depleted T cells, or PBMCs came the material, which was cDNA or gDNA.

Source study methods: Amplification with reference gene primers provided the estimates of nucleated cell counts. The protocol was immunoSEQ multiplex PCR, while the TCRdb copy is restricted to in-frame clones and leaves out a portion. V and J calls and clone size follow that table, whereas D and trimming were derived from the DNA. The sample consists of 120,000 to 150,000 clones, over 85% of them appearing once. V lost 4 bases to trimming and J lost 4 bases; unmatched junction nucleotides: 12. The CDR3 totals 16 residues. Germline V lookup: CDR1 MNHEY, CDR2 SMNVEV (reference sequence). The material sequenced was peripheral blood. This chain joins TRBV27 and TRBJ2-7; the match to TRBD1 covers 8 bases. This clonotype was obtained from a human donor in a cohort sampled during active COVID-19. CDR3 coding DNA: TGTGCCAGCAGTTCCTCCGGTCAGGGGGCAGGTTACGAGCAGTACTTC. Translating it yields CASSSSGQGAGYEQYF.